A single sample gave rise to the 32 T cell receptor beta chains below, sequenced in a study of cytomegalovirus exposure and HLA in healthy donors. PCR was performed using 60 Vbeta and 13 Jbeta primers. Using immunoSEQ multiplex PCR, the repertoire was profiled, and TCRdb retains in-frame clones only, with some absent. The sample has 150,000 to 200,000 clones; about an eighth are singletons. The specimen sequenced was PBMCs. These receptors originate from a man aged 45-65 years in good health and CMV-seropositive.

In this sample, this clone turned up a few times. The V gene is TRBV13, the J gene TRBJ2-5; 12 bases agree with TRBD2. The CDR3 extends over 15 amino acids. The J segment lost 3 bases and the V segment lost 4 bases, leaving 3 bases of the junction unmatched. Germline CDR1 is PRHDT and CDR2 is FYEKMQ (reference sequence). The CDR3: CASSSRLAGEETQYF. The CDR3, as DNA: TGTGCCAGCAGCTCACGACTAGCGGGGGAAGAGACCCAGTACTTC.

This clone was recorded a few times. The rearrangement links TRBV6-6 to TRBJ1-2, with 9 nucleotides matching TRBD1. The CDR3 has 14 residues. V gave up 6 bases and J gave up 6 bases; unmatched junction bases: 8. Germline V gene data show CDR1 as MNHNY and CDR2 as SVGAGI (reference sequence). The chain's CDR3 is CASRSGTGIDGYTF. DNA for the CDR3: TGTGCCAGCAGATCCGGGACAGGGATAGATGGCTACACCTTC.

A few counts support this clone. V usage is TRBV2 and J usage is TRBJ2-5; D is undetermined. The CDR3 has 11 amino acids. Per germline, CDR1 SNHLY and CDR2 FYNNEI. V was clipped by 7 bases and J by 3 bases, with 6 bases between them. The CDR3 sequence is CASTGKETQYF. The CDR3 nucleotides read TGTGCCAGCACCGGTAAAGAGACCCAGTACTTC.

The chain carries TRBV10-1 and TRBJ2-1; 8 bases match TRBD1. V was pared by 0 bases and J by 4 bases, with 2 bases of the junction left unmatched. CDR1 is WNHNN and CDR2 is SYGVQD in the germline V gene (reference sequence). CDR3 length equals 15 residues. CDR3 in amino acids: CASSESRTGYNEQFF. In DNA, the CDR3 is TGCGCCAGCAGTGAGTCACGGACAGGGTACAATGAGCAGTTCTTC.

Remarks on this clone: Germline is not matched at one junction end, which may reflect a read error. The J gene is TRBJ2-1, the V gene TRBV7-6, with 11 bases aligning to TRBD2. Germline V gene data show CDR1 as SGHVS and CDR2 as FNYEAQ. CDR3 length equals 15 residues. CDR3 bases: TGTGCCGGCAGCTTAGGTAGCGGGGGGGCCGGTGAGCAGTTCTTC. Residues: CAGSLGSGGAGEQFF.

V is TRBV10-1 and J is TRBJ2-2; D gene uncertain. Trimming removed 5 bases at V and 5 bases at J, with 6 bases between. The CDR3 consists of 12 residues. From germline, CDR1 is WNHNN and CDR2 SYGVQD (reference sequence). CDR3 residues: CASSPNTGELFF. The CDR3 coding sequence is TGCGCCAGCAGTCCAAATACCGGGGAGCTGTTTTTT.

This clone occurred a few times. The chain joins TRBV9 to TRBJ2-5; 14 bases are a match to TRBD2. J lost 4 bases, V lost 3 bases, and 5 bases had no gene match. CDR1 and CDR2 (germline): SGDLS, YYNGEE. The CDR3 is made up of 16 amino acids. The CDR3 reads CASSGGLAGAAETQYF. Here the CDR3 DNA reads TGTGCCAGCAGCGGGGGACTAGCGGGGGCCGCAGAGACCCAGTACTTC.

V is TRBV29-1 and J is TRBJ1-2; 9 bases are a match to TRBD1. The V gene's germline CDR1 is SQVTM and CDR2 ANQGSEA. CDR3 length: 13 residues. V lost 7 bases to trimming and J lost 7 bases; unmatched junction nucleotides: 10. The CDR3: CSDLQGAGRGYTF. As DNA, the CDR3 is TGCAGCGACTTACAGGGGGCAGGCCGTGGCTACACCTTC.

This clone was counted a few times. This chain uses TRBV7-9 with TRBJ2-2, with D uncertain. Germline V lookup: CDR1 SEHNR, CDR2 FQNEAQ (reference sequence). The length of the CDR3 is 13 residues. Trimming took 4 bases from V and 2 from J, leaving 5 bases between them. Written as DNA, the CDR3 is TGTGCCAGCAGCTCGTATAACACCGGGGAGCTGTTTTTT. Protein sequence: CASSSYNTGELFF.

The V call is TRBV4-2, the J call TRBJ2-1; perhaps TRBD1 as D (6 bases). With 0 bases removed from V and 10 bases from J, the gap between germline ends came to 19 bases. CDR3 size: 16 residues. The germline gives CDR1 LGHNA, CDR2 YNFKEQ. The CDR3 region is CASSQDRGVGQQEQFF. Written as DNA, the CDR3 is TGTGCCAGCAGCCAAGATCGAGGTGTTGGACAGCAGGAGCAGTTCTTC.

The chain recombines TRBV7-9 with TRBJ1-1; possible D gene TRBD1, 6 bases. The CDR3 length is 13 residues. V was clipped by 6 bases and J by 5 bases, with 13 bases between them. From germline, CDR1 is SEHNR and CDR2 FQNEAQ (reference sequence). The CDR3 here is CASRPGAKTEAFF. The CDR3, as DNA: TGTGCCAGCAGGCCAGGGGCTAAGACTGAAGCTTTCTTT.

This clone was observed a few times. This chain joins TRBV2 and TRBJ1-5, with TRBD1 as a possible D gene (5 bases). This CDR3 is 15 amino acids long. CDR1 SNHLY and CDR2 FYNNEI come from the germline V gene. Trimming stripped 4 bases from V and 1 base from J, with 11 bases between. DNA for the CDR3: TGTGCCAGCAGTGGTGGGGCGGGGAGCAATCAGCCCCAGCATTTT. Translation gives CASSGGAGSNQPQHF.

This clone has just a few counts. The V and J genes are TRBV11-2 and TRBJ1-2; D is perhaps TRBD1 (5 bases). CDR1 and CDR2 from the germline V gene are SGHAT and FQNNGV. V lost 0 bases, J lost 2 bases, and 10 bases lay in between. The CDR3 is 15 amino acids. The DNA of the CDR3 is TGTGCCAGCAGCTTAGATCTTTCAGGGAACTATGGCTACACCTTC. Protein sequence: CASSLDLSGNYGYTF.

The chain couples TRBV7-2 to TRBJ2-7; D is undetermined. The V end lost 5 bases, the J end lost 5 bases, and 22 bases lay between the germline ends. Per the germline V gene, CDR1 is SGHTA and CDR2 is FQGNSA. The CDR3 is 16 residues long. CDR3 DNA: TGTGCCAGCAGCCTAACGTCGACCCCGACTTCAGACGAGCAGTACTTC. Amino acid sequence: CASSLTSTPTSDEQYF.

The sample holds a few counts of this clone. This rearrangement joins TRBV19 to TRBJ2-5, with 7 bases matching TRBD1. Unmatched junction bases numbered 7, after V lost 5 bases and J lost 4 bases. This CDR3 has 14 amino acids. Germline lookup yields CDR1 LNHDA and CDR2 SQIVND (reference sequence). In nucleotides, the CDR3 is TGTGCCAGTAGTGCGGCAGGGGGTTCAGAGACCCAGTACTTC. It encodes CASSAAGGSETQYF.

This clone has a handful of counts. V and J are TRBV7-2 and TRBJ1-6; 9 positions match TRBD1. This CDR3 is built from 16 residues. The J segment lost 7 bases and the V segment lost 2 bases, leaving 6 bases of the junction unmatched. The germline V gene has CDR1 SGHTA and CDR2 FQGNSA. CDR3 sequence (DNA): TGTGCCAGCAGCTTATGGAAGGACAGGGGCAATTCACCCCTCCACTTT. Protein product: CASSLWKDRGNSPLHF.

This chain joins TRBV7-2 and TRBJ1-5, with D perhaps TRBD1 (5 bases). Trimming took off 5 bases at V and 3 bases at J, with 14 bases between the two ends. The CDR3 has 15 amino acids. Per the germline V gene, CDR1 is SGHTA and CDR2 is FQGNSA. CDR3 coding DNA: TGTGCCAGCAGCACCACAAGGGGTCCCAATCAGCCCCAGCATTTT. Amino acid sequence: CASSTTRGPNQPQHF.

This rearrangement joins TRBV6-1 to TRBJ2-5; weak D call: TRBD2 (6 bases). The germline V gene has CDR1 MNHNS and CDR2 SASEGT. The ends were cut back, 3 bases at V and 5 bases at J, with 10 bases in the middle. The CDR3 runs to 13 residues. CDR3 loop: CASSDFSGETQYF. The CDR3 DNA follows: TGTGCCAGCAGTGACTTCAGCGGGGAGACCCAGTACTTC.

The chain uses TRBV5-1 and TRBJ1-4; D might be TRBD1 (5 bases). Looked up from germline, CDR1 is SGHRS and CDR2 is YFSETQ. This CDR3 spans 15 amino acids. Between the trimmed V and J ends, which lost 5 bases and 7 bases, there was a span of 18 bases. CDR3 in amino acids: CASRHLQGRREKLFF. The DNA for the CDR3 is TGCGCCAGCAGGCATCTGCAGGGAAGACGTGAAAAACTGTTTTTT.

This clone was detected a few times. The chain couples TRBV9 to TRBJ1-2; TRBD1 aligns across 7 bases. Germline V gives CDR1 SGDLS, CDR2 YYNGEE. J lost 4 bases, V lost 4 bases, and 10 bases had no gene match. The CDR3 totals 15 residues. The chain's CDR3 is CASSLPTGVSYGYTF. CDR3 bases: TGTGCCAGCAGCCTTCCCACAGGGGTGAGCTATGGCTACACCTTC. The full variable domain, completed using reference TRBV9 and TRBJ1-2, is DSGVTQTPKHLITATGQRVTLRCSPRSGDLSVYWYQQSLDQGLQFLIQYYNGEERAKGNILERFSAQQFPDLHSELNLSSLELGDSALYFCASSLPTGVSYGYTFGSGTRLTVV.

The chain recombines TRBV11-3 with TRBJ2-3; a possible D gene is TRBD2 (5 bases). Germline-derived CDR1 and CDR2 are SGHNT and YENEEA. The CDR3 is 12 amino acids. The V and J ends lost 5 bases and 5 bases respectively, with 8 bases between them. The DNA of the CDR3 is TGTGCCAGCAGCCCTACTAGAGATACGCAGTATTTT. It is translated as CASSPTRDTQYF.

A few counts support this clone. The chain employs TRBV18 and TRBJ1-1; D is perhaps TRBD1 (6 bases). The length of the CDR3 is 15 residues. V was cut by 1 base and J by 6 bases, with 15 bases left in between. Germline CDR1 and CDR2: KGHSH and LQKENI. The CDR3 bases are TGTGCCAGCTCACCACGGGGGGGGCAGGGCCCTGAAGCTTTCTTT. Translating gives CASSPRGGQGPEAFF.

The gene calls are TRBV2 and TRBJ2-2; D not certain. Per germline, CDR1 SNHLY and CDR2 FYNNEI. This CDR3 comprises 12 residues. Trimming left V 7 bases short and J 1 base short, with 4 bases between. The CDR3: CASTGNTGELFF. The CDR3 DNA reads TGTGCCAGCACGGGGAACACCGGGGAGCTGTTTTTT.

This chain joins TRBV5-1 and TRBJ2-5; the D gene is possibly TRBD2 (6 bases). The V end lost 0 bases, the J end lost 1 base, and 7 bases lay between the germline ends. Per germline, CDR1 SGHRS and CDR2 YFSETQ. This CDR3 has 14 amino acids. The CDR3 reads CASSLGDFQETQYF. For the CDR3, the DNA is TGCGCCAGCAGCTTGGGGGACTTCCAAGAGACCCAGTACTTC. Full variable domain (remainder filled in from reference TRBV5-1 and TRBJ2-5): KAGVTQTPRYLIKTRGQQVTLSCSPISGHRSVSWYQQTPGQGLQFLFEYFSETQRNKGNFPGRFSGRQFSNSRSEMNVSTLELGDSALYLCASSLGDFQETQYFGPGTRLLVL.

The chain joins TRBV9 to TRBJ1-1; TRBD1 agrees at 9 bases. With V trimmed by 0 bases and J by 0 bases, 3 bases remained unmatched. The CDR3 loop spans 16 amino acids. CDR1 and CDR2 from the germline V gene are SGDLS and YYNGEE. Here the CDR3 reads CASSVGDRALNTEAFF. The CDR3, as DNA: TGTGCCAGCAGCGTAGGGGACAGGGCCTTGAACACTGAAGCTTTCTTT.

This clone showed up just a few times. V usage is TRBV7-2 and J usage is TRBJ1-2, with a tentative D call TRBD1 (5 bases). Germline-derived CDR1 and CDR2 are SGHTA and FQGNSA. V was clipped by 1 base and J by 8 bases, with 8 bases between them. The CDR3 loop spans 12 amino acids. This CDR3 is CASSLDRRGYTF. The CDR3 nucleotides read TGTGCCAGCAGCTTAGACAGGCGAGGCTACACCTTC.

This clone was picked up a small number of times. V is TRBV5-6 and J is TRBJ1-2; D perhaps matches TRBD1 (5 bases). From germline, CDR1 is SGHDT and CDR2 YYEEEE. The CDR3 is made up of 15 amino acids. Trimming shortened V by 5 bases and J by 8 bases, and 22 bases separated the two germline ends. Here the CDR3 DNA reads TGTGCCAGCAGACGGAACCCGGTTTCTAGGGGCGGCTACACCTTC. It translates to CASRRNPVSRGGYTF.

In this sample, this clone turned up a few times. The chain couples TRBV6-6 to TRBJ1-5; 10 positions agree with TRBD1. Germline lookup yields CDR1 MNHNY and CDR2 SVGAGI (reference sequence). J lost 1 base, V lost 8 bases, and 8 bases had no gene match. This CDR3 comprises 16 residues. CDR3 in amino acids: CASSFGQGGSNQPQHF. The CDR3 DNA is TGTGCCAGCTCCTTCGGACAGGGGGGGAGCAATCAGCCCCAGCATTTT.

A few counts support this clone. The rearrangement joins TRBV13 to TRBJ2-5; 10 bases match TRBD1. The V and J ends lost 4 bases and 7 bases, in that order; junction bases with no gene match: 9. Germline V gene data show CDR1 as PRHDT and CDR2 as FYEKMQ (reference sequence). The CDR3 runs to 15 residues. The CDR3 is CASSSGTGVFGTQYF. In nucleotides, the CDR3 is TGTGCCAGCAGCTCAGGGACAGGGGTTTTCGGGACCCAGTACTTC.

The chain employs TRBV2 and TRBJ1-3; D remains ambiguous. The V and J ends lost 5 bases and 0 bases respectively, with 14 bases between them. CDR3 length: 16 residues. The germline gives CDR1 SNHLY, CDR2 FYNNEI. CDR3 nucleotide sequence: TGTGCCAGCAGTCCCAATACATTTCTCTCTGGAAACACCATATATTTT. Translating it yields CASSPNTFLSGNTIYF.

The chain combines TRBV19 with TRBJ1-2, with 7 bases aligning to TRBD1. Germline CDR1 LNHDA, CDR2 SQIVND (reference sequence). J gave up 2 bases and V 3 bases, and 6 bases lay outside the gene matches. The CDR3 has 15 amino acids. As DNA, the CDR3 is TGTGCCAGTAGTATTGCGGGACAGACAAACTATGGCTACACCTTC. It codes for CASSIAGQTNYGYTF.

This sequence joins TRBV10-1 and TRBJ1-6; 10 bases line up with TRBD1. Germline V CDR1 and CDR2: WNHNN, SYGVQD (reference sequence). The CDR3 contains 14 residues. The V and J ends lost 9 bases and 8 bases, in that order; junction bases with no gene match: 7. CDR3 DNA: TGCGCCAGAAACCCCGGGACAGGGGATTCACCCCTCCACTTT. Amino acid sequence: CARNPGTGDSPLHF.